These 21 T cell receptor beta chains share one sample of origin, sequenced in a study of cytomegalovirus exposure and HLA in healthy donors. It was with 60 Vbeta and 13 Jbeta primers that the PCR ran. The assay was immunoSEQ multiplex PCR, and TCRdb's table has in-frame clones only and misses some. The sample holds under 200,000 clones, roughly four fifths seen once. Sequenced sample: PBMCs. All receptors derive from a man aged 30 to 39 in good health and CMV-seronegative.

The chain uses TRBV23-1 and TRBJ2-6; TRBD2 matches at 8 bases. TRBV23-1 is an ORF; its function is uncertain. The CDR3 covers 16 residues. V shed 8 bases, J shed 0 bases, and the junction held 6 bases outside the gene matches. This chain's CDR3 is CASVGSGGSGANVLTF. The CDR3 DNA is TGCGCCAGCGTTGGGAGCGGGGGCTCTGGGGCCAACGTCCTGACTTTC.

The chain joins TRBV7-2 to TRBJ2-4; TRBD2 matches 8 bases. This CDR3 is built from 14 residues. After removal of 4 bases from V and 2 bases from J, the junction contained 1 base not matched to a gene. The germline V gene has CDR1 SGHTA and CDR2 FQGNSA. CDR3 protein: CASSSGGSKNIQYF. In DNA form, the CDR3 reads TGTGCCAGCAGCTCGGGGGGGTCCAAAAACATTCAGTACTTC.

The chain recombines TRBV7-9 with TRBJ2-7; TRBD2 agrees at 11 bases. Germline V CDR1 and CDR2: SEHNR, FQNEAQ (reference sequence). The CDR3 is 17 residues long. The ends lost 4 bases at V and 1 base at J; junction bases unmatched: 9. Here the CDR3 reads CASSSRDSGRESYEQYF. CDR3 nucleotides: TGTGCCAGCAGCTCAAGAGATAGCGGGAGGGAATCCTACGAGCAGTACTTC.

This clone was seen a few times. The chain carries TRBV11-1 and TRBJ1-1, with 7 bases lining up with TRBD1. This CDR3 has 18 residues. Germline lookup yields CDR1 SGHAT and CDR2 FQDESV (reference sequence). V lost 4 bases to trimming and J lost 0 bases; unmatched junction nucleotides: 14. The CDR3 loop is CASSSPGTDPKMNTEAFF. DNA for the CDR3: TGTGCCAGCAGCTCTCCCGGGACAGACCCAAAAATGAACACTGAAGCTTTCTTT.

J is TRBJ2-1 and V is TRBV4-1, with 8 bases that match TRBD2. The V and J ends lost 4 bases and 0 bases, in that order; junction bases with no gene match: 8. Germline CDR1 reads MGHRA; CDR2 reads YSYEKL. The CDR3 has 17 residues. The CDR3 DNA is TGCGCCAGCAGCCCGTATATACTAGCGGACTCCTACAATGAGCAGTTCTTC. Amino acids: CASSPYILADSYNEQFF.

As DNA, the CDR3 is TGTGCCAGCAGTCCGGACAGGGGAACCTATGGCTACACCTTC. Translation: CASSPDRGTYGYTF. The chain recombines TRBV27 with TRBJ1-2; 9 nucleotides align to TRBD1. V lost 5 bases to trimming and J lost 4 bases; unmatched junction nucleotides: 5. The germline V gene has CDR1 MNHEY and CDR2 SMNVEV (reference sequence). The CDR3 is 14 residues long.

V is TRBV30 and J is TRBJ2-5; TRBD2 aligns across 9 bases. J was trimmed by 3 bases and V by 2 bases; bases with no gene match: 1. The CDR3 consists of 13 residues. Germline values: CDR1 GTSNPN, CDR2 SVGIG (reference sequence). The CDR3 loop is CAWSRLAEETQYF. Written as DNA, the CDR3 is TGTGCCTGGAGTAGACTAGCGGAAGAGACCCAGTACTTC.

The chain has TRBV28 and TRBJ2-2; TRBD2 matches at 12 bases. The CDR3 sequence is 16 residues long. With V trimmed by 6 bases and J by 7 bases, 9 bases remained unmatched. Germline values: CDR1 MDHEN, CDR2 SYDVKM. The CDR3 bases are TGTGCCAGCAGACCAGCGGGACTAGCGGGTCGCGGGGAGCTGTTTTTT. This translates into CASRPAGLAGRGELFF.

The chain has TRBV30 and TRBJ1-3; no firm D call. CDR1 GTSNPN and CDR2 SVGIG come from the germline V gene (reference sequence). The CDR3 covers 13 residues. Trimming removed 4 bases at V and 4 bases at J, with 11 bases between. The CDR3 DNA reads as TGTGCCTGGAAGCTAAGAGGGGGAAACACCATATATTTT. Its protein product is CAWKLRGGNTIYF.

The J gene is TRBJ1-2, the V gene TRBV7-9; D not certain. The V gene lost 0 bases and the J gene lost 0 bases, with 8 bases spanning the gap. Per germline, CDR1 SEHNR and CDR2 FQNEAQ (reference sequence). The CDR3 covers 15 residues. The CDR3 DNA sequence: TGTGCCAGCAGCTTAGCGCCCGGGGCTAACTATGGCTACACCTTC. Protein sequence: CASSLAPGANYGYTF.

The rearrangement links TRBV11-3 to TRBJ2-7; a possible D gene is TRBD2 (5 bases). The germline V gene encodes CDR1 SGHNT and CDR2 YENEEA. The V and J ends lost 8 bases and 6 bases respectively, with 20 bases between them. This CDR3 contains 14 residues. CDR3 DNA: TGTGCCAGCCCTCAGTTCGGGGAATCGCTCGAGCAGTACTTC. Translation gives CASPQFGESLEQYF.

This clone was recorded a few times. CDR3 sequence (DNA): TGCAGCGTTTTCGGGGGAACTACCTACGAGCAGTACTTC. It is translated as CSVFGGTTYEQYF. This chain uses TRBV29-1 with TRBJ2-7; D is perhaps TRBD2 (6 bases). V dropped 5 bases and J dropped 2 bases, with 13 bases sitting between them. This CDR3 spans 13 amino acids. CDR1 and CDR2 (germline): SQVTM, ANQGSEA.

V usage is TRBV28 and J usage is TRBJ1-2; 7 bases are a match to TRBD1. CDR1 is MDHEN and CDR2 is SYDVKM in the germline V gene. J was trimmed by 3 bases and V by 3 bases; bases with no gene match: 7. This CDR3 spans 15 amino acids. The CDR3 loop is CASSFPTGFDYGYTF. The CDR3 DNA is TGTGCCAGCAGTTTCCCGACAGGGTTTGACTATGGCTACACCTTC.

V and J are TRBV9 and TRBJ2-1, with a possible D match to TRBD2 (6 bases). There are 16 residues in the CDR3. The ends were cut back, 0 bases at V and 2 bases at J, with 12 bases in the middle. Germline V gene sequence: CDR1 SGDLS, CDR2 YYNGEE. The CDR3 sequence: CASSVGGKEPYNEQFF. DNA of the CDR3: TGTGCCAGCAGCGTAGGCGGGAAGGAACCCTACAATGAGCAGTTCTTC.

V and J are TRBV10-2 and TRBJ2-2; the match to TRBD1 covers 7 bases. With V trimmed by 8 bases and J by 4 bases, 7 bases remained unmatched. The CDR3 totals 14 residues. Germline V CDR1 and CDR2: WSHSY, SAAADI. CDR3 sequence (DNA): TGCGCCAGCTACAGGGGATCCGGCACCGGGGAGCTGTTTTTT. Amino acids: CASYRGSGTGELFF.

V usage is TRBV2 and J usage is TRBJ2-7, with D possibly being TRBD2 (5 bases). Trimming cost V 6 bases and J 8 bases, with 14 bases left between them. The germline V gene has CDR1 SNHLY and CDR2 FYNNEI. The CDR3 contains 12 residues. CDR3 nucleotides: TGTGCCAGCAGAGCTCCTAGCAAACAGCAGTACTTC. This translates into CASRAPSKQQYF.

The J gene is TRBJ2-1, the V gene TRBV7-9; D possibly corresponds to TRBD2 (6 bases). The CDR3 length is 14 residues. Between the trimmed V and J ends, which lost 5 bases and 5 bases, there was a span of 13 bases. CDR1 is SEHNR and CDR2 is FQNEAQ in the germline V gene (reference sequence). The CDR3 nucleotides read TGTGCCAGCAGCGACGGGACTTCGCACAATGAGCAGTTCTTC. It is translated as CASSDGTSHNEQFF. The variable domain in full, completed from reference TRBV7-9 and TRBJ2-1, reads DTGVSQNPRHKITKRGQNVTFRCDPISEHNRLYWYRQTLGQGPEFLTYFQNEAQLEKSRLLSDRFSAERPKGSFSTLEIQRTEQGDSAMYLCASSDGTSHNEQFFGPGTRLTVL.

The chain is built from TRBV5-1 and TRBJ2-7, with 12 nucleotides matching TRBD1. After removal of 3 bases from V and 6 bases from J, the junction contained 4 bases not matched to a gene. Germline-derived CDR1 and CDR2 are SGHRS and YFSETQ. This CDR3 region has 14 residues. The CDR3 nucleotides are TGCGCCAGCAGCTGGCGGGACAGGGGGCCCGAGCAGTACTTC. It encodes CASSWRDRGPEQYF.

This clone came up once. This chain joins TRBV6-5 and TRBJ1-1, with no clear D. Per germline, CDR1 MNHEY and CDR2 SVGAGI. V lost 9 bases and J 2 bases, leaving 10 bases between the germline ends. The CDR3 sequence is 12 residues long. This CDR3 is CASTDPNTEAFF. CDR3 nucleotide sequence: TGTGCCAGTACAGACCCTAACACTGAAGCTTTCTTT.

This clone was seen once. This chain joins TRBV5-5 and TRBJ2-4, with D tentatively TRBD1 (6 bases). The CDR3 covers 14 residues. With 1 base removed from V and 7 bases from J, the gap between germline ends came to 12 bases. CDR1 is SGHKS and CDR2 is YYEKEE in the germline V gene (reference sequence). The CDR3 region is CASSLSGGYNIQYF. The CDR3 nucleotides are TGTGCCAGCAGCTTGAGTGGGGGCTATAACATTCAGTACTTC. The full variable domain, rest sourced from reference TRBV5-5 and TRBJ2-4, is DAGVTQSPTHLIKTRGQQVTLRCSPISGHKSVSWYQQVLGQGPQFIFQYYEKEERGRGNFPDRFSARQFPNYSSELNVNALLLGDSALYLCASSLSGGYNIQYFGAGTRLSVL.

The chain joins TRBV21-1 to TRBJ2-3; TRBD2 reflects the table's D call only, with no check against the DNA. TRBV21-1 is given as a pseudogene. CDR3 length: 14 residues. CDR3 in amino acids: CASSKWRETDTQYF. For the CDR3, the DNA is TGTGCCAGCAGCAAATGGCGGGAGACAGATACGCAGTATTTT.